These 6 T cell receptor beta chains were all obtained from the same sample, sequenced in a study of T cell repertoires in cytomegalovirus infection. TCRdb independently ran MiXCR on the reads; one entry per CDR3 protein. The data show 300,000 or so distinct CDR3 sequences, with 9.6% seen just once and about 2.3% held by the top ten. What was sequenced was PBMCs. These receptors all come from a human donor in good health (CMV status not recorded). Some clones in this sample may be carry-over from other donors' samples.

This clonotype was counted at least ten times. The V gene is TRBV7-2, the J gene TRBJ2-1; 7 bases match TRBD1. The CDR3 extends over 15 amino acids. With 3 bases clipped from V and 2 bases from J, the junction kept 4 bases outside the gene matches. From germline, CDR1 is SGHTA and CDR2 FQGNSA. CDR3 in DNA: TGTGCCAGCAGCTTGGATAGGGGGCCCTACAATGAGCAGTTCTTC. Translating gives CASSLDRGPYNEQFF.

This clonotype appeared many times. V usage is TRBV11-1 and J usage is TRBJ2-7, with 7 bases fitting TRBD1. Germline assignment: CDR1 SGHAT and CDR2 FQDESV (reference sequence). This CDR3 is 14 amino acids long. V shed 5 bases and J 2 bases; nucleotides not matched to a gene: 6. CDR3 amino acids: CASSVNRGAYEQYF. Here the CDR3 DNA reads TGTGCCAGCAGCGTCAACAGGGGAGCCTACGAGCAGTACTTC.

This clonotype was seen a few times. V is TRBV6-4 and J is TRBJ2-6; D unresolved. The CDR3 length is 14 residues. V was shortened by 1 base and J by 9 bases, with 10 bases between the two germline ends. Germline CDR1 MRHNA, CDR2 SNTAGT. CDR3 bases: TGTGCCAGCAGTGACTGGCAGCGAGGCAACGTCCTGACTTTC. This gives the protein CASSDWQRGNVLTF.

This clonotype appeared many times. The chain is built from TRBV4-2 and TRBJ1-6; tentatively, D is TRBD1 (5 bases). Germline-derived CDR1 and CDR2 are LGHNA and YNFKEQ. Trimming took 3 bases from V and 8 from J, leaving 14 bases between them. The length of the CDR3 is 15 residues. CDR3 nucleotides: TGTGCCAGCAGCCAGGAAGGGTTGGGGGATTCACCCCTCCACTTT. Translation: CASSQEGLGDSPLHF.

This clonotype has ten or more counts. This chain links TRBV7-2 with TRBJ2-4; D may be TRBD1 or TRBD2 (6 bases each). CDR1 is SGHTA and CDR2 is FQGNSA in the germline V gene. V gave up 5 bases and J gave up 3 bases, with 17 bases separating them. This CDR3 has 16 residues. This CDR3 is CASSIWTGANKNIQYF. For the CDR3, the DNA is TGTGCCAGCAGCATATGGACGGGGGCCAACAAAAACATTCAGTACTTC.

CDR3 sequence (DNA): TGTGCCAGCAGCCTCCGGAGCGGTCGCACAGATACGCAGTATTTT. It is translated as CASSLRSGRTDTQYF. The chain employs TRBV14 and TRBJ2-3, with D possibly being TRBD2 (5 bases). CDR3 length: 15 residues. Germline CDR1 and CDR2: SGHDN and FVKESK. The V gene lost 4 bases and the J gene lost 1 base, with 12 bases spanning the gap.